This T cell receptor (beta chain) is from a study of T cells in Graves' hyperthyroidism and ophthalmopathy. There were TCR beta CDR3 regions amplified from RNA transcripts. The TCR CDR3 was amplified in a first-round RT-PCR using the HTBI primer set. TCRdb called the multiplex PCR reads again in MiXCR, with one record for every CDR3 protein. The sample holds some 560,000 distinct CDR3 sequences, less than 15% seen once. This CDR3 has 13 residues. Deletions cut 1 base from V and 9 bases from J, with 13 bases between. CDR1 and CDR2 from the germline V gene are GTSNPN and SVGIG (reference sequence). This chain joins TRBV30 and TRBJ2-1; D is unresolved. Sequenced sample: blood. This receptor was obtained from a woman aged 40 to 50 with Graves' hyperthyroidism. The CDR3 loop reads CAWSGYGDGEQFF. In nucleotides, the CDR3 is TGTGCCTGGAGTGGATATGGGGATGGTGAGCAGTTCTTC.